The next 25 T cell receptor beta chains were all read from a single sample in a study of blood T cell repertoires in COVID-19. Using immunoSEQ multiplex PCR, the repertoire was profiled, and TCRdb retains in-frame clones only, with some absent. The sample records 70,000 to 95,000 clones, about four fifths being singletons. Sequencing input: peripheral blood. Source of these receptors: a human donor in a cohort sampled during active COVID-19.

In nucleotides, the CDR3 is TGTGCCAGCGTTCAGGGGGCGGCCTACGAGCAGTACTTC. This gives the protein CASVQGAAYEQYF. V gene TRBV2 combines with J gene TRBJ2-7; TRBD1 aligns across 8 bases. The ends lost 8 bases at V and 2 bases at J; junction bases unmatched: 5. CDR1 and CDR2 (germline): SNHLY, FYNNEI. This CDR3 spans 13 amino acids.

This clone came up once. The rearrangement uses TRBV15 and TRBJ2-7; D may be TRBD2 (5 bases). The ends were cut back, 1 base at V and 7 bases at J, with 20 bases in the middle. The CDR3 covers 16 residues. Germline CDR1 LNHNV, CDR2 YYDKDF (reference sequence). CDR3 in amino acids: CATSRGVGSGGKEQYF. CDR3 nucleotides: TGTGCCACCAGCAGAGGGGTGGGGTCAGGAGGAAAAGAGCAGTACTTC.

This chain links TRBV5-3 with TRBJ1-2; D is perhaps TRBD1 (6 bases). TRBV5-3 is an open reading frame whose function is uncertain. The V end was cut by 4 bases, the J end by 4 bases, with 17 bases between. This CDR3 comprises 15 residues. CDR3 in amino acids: CARSACKQGTYGYTF. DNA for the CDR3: TGTGCCAGAAGCGCGTGTAAACAGGGAACCTATGGCTACACCTTC.

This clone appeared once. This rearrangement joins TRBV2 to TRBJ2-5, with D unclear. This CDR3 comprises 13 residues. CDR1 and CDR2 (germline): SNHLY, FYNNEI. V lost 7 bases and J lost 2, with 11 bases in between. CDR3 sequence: CASNSYLQETQYF. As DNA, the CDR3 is TGTGCCAGCAACAGTTACCTTCAAGAGACCCAGTACTTC.

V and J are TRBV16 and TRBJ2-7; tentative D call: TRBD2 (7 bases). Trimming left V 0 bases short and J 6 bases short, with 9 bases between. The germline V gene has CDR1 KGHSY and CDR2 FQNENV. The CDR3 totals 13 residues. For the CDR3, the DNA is TGTGCCAGCAGCCAATCGAGGGGGGGCGAGCAGTACTTC. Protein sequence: CASSQSRGGEQYF.

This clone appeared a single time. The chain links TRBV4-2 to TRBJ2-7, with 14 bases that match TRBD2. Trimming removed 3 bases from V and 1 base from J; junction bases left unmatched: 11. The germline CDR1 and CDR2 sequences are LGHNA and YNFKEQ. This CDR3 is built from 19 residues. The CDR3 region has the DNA TGTGCCAGCAGCCACGCTCAAACCGGGACTAGCGGGGGTTCCTACGAGCAGTACTTC. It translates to CASSHAQTGTSGGSYEQYF.

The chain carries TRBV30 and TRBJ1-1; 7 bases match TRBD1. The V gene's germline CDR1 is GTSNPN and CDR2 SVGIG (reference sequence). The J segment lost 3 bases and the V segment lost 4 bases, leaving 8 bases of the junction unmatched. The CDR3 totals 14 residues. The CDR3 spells CAWKADRDYTEAFF. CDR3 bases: TGTGCCTGGAAAGCCGACAGGGATTACACTGAAGCTTTCTTT.

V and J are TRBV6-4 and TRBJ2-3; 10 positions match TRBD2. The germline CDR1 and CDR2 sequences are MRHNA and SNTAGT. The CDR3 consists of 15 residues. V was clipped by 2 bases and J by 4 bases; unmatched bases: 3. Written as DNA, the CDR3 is TGTGCCAGCAGTGACATCAGCGGGGGGGCAGATACGCAGTATTTT. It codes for CASSDISGGADTQYF.

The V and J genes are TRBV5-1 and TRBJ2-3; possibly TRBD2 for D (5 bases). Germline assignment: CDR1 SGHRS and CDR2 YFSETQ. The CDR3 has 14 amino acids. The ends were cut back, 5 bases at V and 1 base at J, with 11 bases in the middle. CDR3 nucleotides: TGCGCCAGCAGAGGGAGTAGTGGCACAGATACGCAGTATTTT. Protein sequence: CASRGSSGTDTQYF.

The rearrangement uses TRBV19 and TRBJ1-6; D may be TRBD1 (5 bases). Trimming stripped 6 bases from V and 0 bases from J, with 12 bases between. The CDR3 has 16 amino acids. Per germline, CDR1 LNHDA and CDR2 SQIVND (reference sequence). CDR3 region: CASRETAVSYNSPLHF. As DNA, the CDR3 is TGTGCCAGTAGGGAGACAGCTGTCTCCTATAATTCACCCCTCCACTTT.

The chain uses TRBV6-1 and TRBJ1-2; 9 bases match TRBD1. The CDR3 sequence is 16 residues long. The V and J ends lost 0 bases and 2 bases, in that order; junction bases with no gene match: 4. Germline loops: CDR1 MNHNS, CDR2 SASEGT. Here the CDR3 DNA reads TGTGCCAGCAGTGAAGCGGGGACAGGGCGAAACTATGGCTACACCTTC. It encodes CASSEAGTGRNYGYTF.

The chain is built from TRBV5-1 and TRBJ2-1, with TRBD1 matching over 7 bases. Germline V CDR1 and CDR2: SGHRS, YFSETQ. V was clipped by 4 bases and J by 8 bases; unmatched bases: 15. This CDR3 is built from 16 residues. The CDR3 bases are TGCGCCAGCAGCGCAATCAAGGGGGCCTTGGCCTATGAGCAGTTCTTC. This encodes CASSAIKGALAYEQFF.

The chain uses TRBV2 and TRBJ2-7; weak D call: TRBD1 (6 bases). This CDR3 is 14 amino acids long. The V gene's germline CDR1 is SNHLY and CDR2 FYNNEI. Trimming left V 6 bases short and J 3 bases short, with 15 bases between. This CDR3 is CASRNRETDYEQYF. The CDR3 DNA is TGTGCCAGCAGAAACAGGGAGACGGACTACGAGCAGTACTTC. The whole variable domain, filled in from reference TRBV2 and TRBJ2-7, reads EPEVTQTPSHQVTQMGQEVILRCVPISNHLYFYWYRQILGQKVEFLVSFYNNEISEKSEIFDDQFSVERPDGSNFTLKIRSTKLEDSAMYFCASRNRETDYEQYFGPGTRLTVT.

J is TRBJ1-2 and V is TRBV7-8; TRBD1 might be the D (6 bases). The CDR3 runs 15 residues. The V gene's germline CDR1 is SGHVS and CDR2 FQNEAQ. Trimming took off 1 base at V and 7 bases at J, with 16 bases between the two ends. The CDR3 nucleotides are TGTGCCAGCAGCTTAGTATCGGGGGGCAGAGTTGGCTACACCTTC. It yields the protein CASSLVSGGRVGYTF. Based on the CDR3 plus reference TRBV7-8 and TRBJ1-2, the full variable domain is GAGVSQSPRYKVAKRGQDVALRCDPISGHVSLFWYQQALGQGPEFLTYFQNEAQLDKSGLPSDRFFAERPEGSVSTLKIQRTQQEDSAVYLCASSLVSGGRVGYTFGSGTRLTVV.

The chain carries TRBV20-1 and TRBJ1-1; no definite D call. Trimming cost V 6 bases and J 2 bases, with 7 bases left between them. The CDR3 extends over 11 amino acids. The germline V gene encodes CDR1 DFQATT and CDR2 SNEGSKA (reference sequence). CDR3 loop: CSAELNTEAFF. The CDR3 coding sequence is TGCAGTGCCGAACTTAACACTGAAGCTTTCTTT.

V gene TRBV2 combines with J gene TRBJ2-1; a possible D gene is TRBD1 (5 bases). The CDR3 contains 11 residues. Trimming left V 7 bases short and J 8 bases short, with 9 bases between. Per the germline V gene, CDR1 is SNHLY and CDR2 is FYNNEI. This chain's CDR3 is CASMAGYEQFF. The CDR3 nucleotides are TGTGCCAGCATGGCAGGGTATGAGCAGTTCTTC.

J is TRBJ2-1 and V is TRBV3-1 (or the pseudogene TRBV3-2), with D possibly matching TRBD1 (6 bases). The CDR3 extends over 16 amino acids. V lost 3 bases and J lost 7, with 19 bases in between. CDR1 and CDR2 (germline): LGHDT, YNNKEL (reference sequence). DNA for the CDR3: TGTGCCAGCAGCCAGGCGACCGGGACAATAGGAAATGAGCAGTTCTTC. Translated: CASSQATGTIGNEQFF.

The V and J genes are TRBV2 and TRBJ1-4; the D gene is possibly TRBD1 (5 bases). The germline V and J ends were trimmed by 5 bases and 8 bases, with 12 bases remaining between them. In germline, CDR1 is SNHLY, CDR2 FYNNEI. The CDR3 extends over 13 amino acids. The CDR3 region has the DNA TGTGCCAGCAGTAAGGGGCTGGGCGAAAAACTGTTTTTT. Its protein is CASSKGLGEKLFF.

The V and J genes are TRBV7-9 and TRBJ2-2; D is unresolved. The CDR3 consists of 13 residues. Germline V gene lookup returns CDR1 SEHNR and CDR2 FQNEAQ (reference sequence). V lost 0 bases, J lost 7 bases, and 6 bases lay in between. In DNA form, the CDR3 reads TGTGCCAGCAGCTTAGCGGGCCTCGGGGAGCTGTTTTTT. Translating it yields CASSLAGLGELFF.

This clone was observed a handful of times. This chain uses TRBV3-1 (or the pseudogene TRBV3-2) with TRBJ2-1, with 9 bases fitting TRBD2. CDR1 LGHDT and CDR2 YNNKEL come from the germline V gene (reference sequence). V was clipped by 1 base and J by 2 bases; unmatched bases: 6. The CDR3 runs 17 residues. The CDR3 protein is CASSQVPSGGTYNEQFF. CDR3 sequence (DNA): TGTGCCAGCAGCCAAGTTCCCAGCGGGGGGACCTACAATGAGCAGTTCTTC.

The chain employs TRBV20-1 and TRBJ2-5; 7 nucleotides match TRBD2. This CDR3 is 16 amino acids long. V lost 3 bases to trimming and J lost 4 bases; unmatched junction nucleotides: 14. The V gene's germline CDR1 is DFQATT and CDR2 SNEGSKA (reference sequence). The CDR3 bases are TGCAGTGCTAGTAAGGCGGGGGACCGGATTAGAGAGACCCAGTACTTC. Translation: CSASKAGDRIRETQYF.

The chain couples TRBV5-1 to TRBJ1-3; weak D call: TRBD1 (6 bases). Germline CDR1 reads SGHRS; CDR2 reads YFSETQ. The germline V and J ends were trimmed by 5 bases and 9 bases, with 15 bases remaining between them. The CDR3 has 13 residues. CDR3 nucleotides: TGCGCCAGCAGACAGGGCACTTCGGGCACCATATATTTT. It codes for CASRQGTSGTIYF.

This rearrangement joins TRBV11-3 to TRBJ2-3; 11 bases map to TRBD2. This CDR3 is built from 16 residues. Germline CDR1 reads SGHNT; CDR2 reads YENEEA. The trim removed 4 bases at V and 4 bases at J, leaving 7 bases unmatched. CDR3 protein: CASSSGVAGGADTQYF. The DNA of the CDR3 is TGTGCCAGCAGCTCGGGAGTAGCGGGAGGGGCAGATACGCAGTATTTT.

The CDR3 region is CASSYAGRLPEAFF. CDR3 nucleotide sequence: TGTGCCAGCAGTTACGCAGGGAGGCTCCCTGAAGCTTTCTTT. This chain connects TRBV6-5 to TRBJ1-1; weak D call: TRBD1 (5 bases). The CDR3 runs to 14 residues. CDR1 and CDR2 from the germline V gene are MNHEY and SVGAGI. Trimming pared 2 bases from V and 6 bases from J, leaving 13 bases between.

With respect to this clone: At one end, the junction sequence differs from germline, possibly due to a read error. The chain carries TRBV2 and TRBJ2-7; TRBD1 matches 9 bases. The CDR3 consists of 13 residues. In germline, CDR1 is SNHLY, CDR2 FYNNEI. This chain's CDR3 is CASRPGQGSPVNF. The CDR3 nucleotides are TGTGCCAGCAGGCCGGGACAGGGTTCCCCAGTGAACTTC.